This TCR beta chain was found in a study of regulatory T cells in long-lasting Graves disease. Study findings and constraints: No thyroid tissue was studied; the work used peripheral blood only. Relative to newly diagnosed Graves' patients, persistent ones had lower TCR diversity. Persistent disease was associated with favored TRBV28 usage and with favored use of TRBJ1-2 and TRBJ2-5.

V was trimmed by 2 bases and J by 5 bases, leaving 14 bases between them. Per the germline V gene, CDR1 is SGHRS and CDR2 is YFSETQ. The CDR3 loop spans 16 amino acids. Relying on iRepertoire HTBI primers and Arm-PCR of CDR3 regions, the team built TCR beta libraries. Each CDR3 protein gets one entry after TCRdb re-called the multiplex PCR reads with MiXCR. The top ten hold 20% to 25% of the sample, which has around 420,000 distinct CDR3 sequences, roughly a sixth seen once. Time point of the sample: newly diagnosed GD, antithyroid drugs for less than 3 months. RNA extracted from PBMCs served as the sequencing template. Roughly 9 milliliters of peripheral blood were taken and placed in EDTA tubes. The table lists this clonotype with many counts. Its target is unknown.

The chain is built from TRBV5-1 and TRBJ1-6; D possibly corresponds to TRBD1 (6 bases). The sequencing here drew on peripheral blood mononuclear cells (PBMCs), taken at new diagnosis, from a patient treated with antithyroid drugs. The source of this sequence is a female donor with Graves disease. The CDR3: CASSFLTGQHNSPLHF. The CDR3 DNA reads TGCGCCAGCAGCTTCCTTACGGGACAACATAATTCACCCCTCCACTTT. Complete variable domain (other parts from reference TRBV5-1 and TRBJ1-6): KAGVTQTPRYLIKTRGQQVTLSCSPISGHRSVSWYQQTPGQGLQFLFEYFSETQRNKGNFPGRFSGRQFSNSRSEMNVSTLELGDSALYLCASSFLTGQHNSPLHFGNGTRLTVT.